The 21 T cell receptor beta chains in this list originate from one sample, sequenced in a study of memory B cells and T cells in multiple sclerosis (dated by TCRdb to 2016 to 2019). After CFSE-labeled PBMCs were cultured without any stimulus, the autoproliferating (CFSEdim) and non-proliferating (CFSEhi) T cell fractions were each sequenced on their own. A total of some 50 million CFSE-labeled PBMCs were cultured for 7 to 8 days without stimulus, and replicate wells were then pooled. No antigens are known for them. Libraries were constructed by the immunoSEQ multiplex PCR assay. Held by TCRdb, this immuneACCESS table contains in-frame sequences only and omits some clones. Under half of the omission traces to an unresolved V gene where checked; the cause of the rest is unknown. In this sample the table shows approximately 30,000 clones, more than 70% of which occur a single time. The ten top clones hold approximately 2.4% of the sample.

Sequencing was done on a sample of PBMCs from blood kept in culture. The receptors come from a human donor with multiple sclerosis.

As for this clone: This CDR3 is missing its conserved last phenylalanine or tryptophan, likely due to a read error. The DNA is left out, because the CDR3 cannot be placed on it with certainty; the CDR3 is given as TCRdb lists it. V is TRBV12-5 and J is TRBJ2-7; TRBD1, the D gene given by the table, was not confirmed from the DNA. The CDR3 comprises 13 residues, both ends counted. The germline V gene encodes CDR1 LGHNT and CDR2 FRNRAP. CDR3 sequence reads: CASGLSWGTATFR.

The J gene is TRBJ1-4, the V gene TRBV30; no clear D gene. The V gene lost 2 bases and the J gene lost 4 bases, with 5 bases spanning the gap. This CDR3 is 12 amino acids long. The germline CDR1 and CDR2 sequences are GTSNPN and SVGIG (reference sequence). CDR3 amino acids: CAWSFLNEKLFF. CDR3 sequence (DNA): TGTGCCTGGAGTTTTCTTAATGAAAAACTGTTTTTT.

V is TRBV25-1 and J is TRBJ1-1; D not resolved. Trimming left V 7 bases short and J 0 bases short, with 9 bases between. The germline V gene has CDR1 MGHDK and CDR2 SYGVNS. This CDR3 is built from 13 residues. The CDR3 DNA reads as TGTGCCAGCAAGTGGGAGATGAACACTGAAGCTTTCTTT. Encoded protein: CASKWEMNTEAFF.

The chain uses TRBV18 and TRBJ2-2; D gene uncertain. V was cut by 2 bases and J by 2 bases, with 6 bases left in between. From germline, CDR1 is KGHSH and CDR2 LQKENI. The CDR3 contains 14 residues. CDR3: CASSPEQNTGELFF. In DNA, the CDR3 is TGTGCCAGCTCACCAGAACAAAACACCGGGGAGCTGTTTTTT.

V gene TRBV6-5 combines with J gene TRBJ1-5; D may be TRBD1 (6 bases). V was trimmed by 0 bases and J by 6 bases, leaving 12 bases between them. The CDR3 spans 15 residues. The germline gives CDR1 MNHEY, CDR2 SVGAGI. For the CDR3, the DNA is TGTGCCAGCAGTTACTCGGGGGGGGCATCTCAGCCCCAGCATTTT. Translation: CASSYSGGASQPQHF.

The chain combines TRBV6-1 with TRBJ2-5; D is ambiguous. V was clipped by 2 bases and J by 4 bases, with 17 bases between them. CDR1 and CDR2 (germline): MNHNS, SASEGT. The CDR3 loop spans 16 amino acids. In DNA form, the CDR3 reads TGTGCCAGCAGTGAAATGGGCAACAAGAAAGGAGAGACCCAGTACTTC. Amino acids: CASSEMGNKKGETQYF.

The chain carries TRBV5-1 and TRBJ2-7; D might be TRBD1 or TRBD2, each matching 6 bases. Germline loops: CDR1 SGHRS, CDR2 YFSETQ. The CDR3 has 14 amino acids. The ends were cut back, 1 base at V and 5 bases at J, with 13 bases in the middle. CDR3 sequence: CASSLMGGHNEQYF. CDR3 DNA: TGCGCCAGCAGCTTGATGGGGGGACATAACGAGCAGTACTTC.

The CDR3 bases are TGTGCCAGCAGCCCCCGACCGGGACAGATTTTTTCTGGGGCCAACGTCCTGACTTTC. This codes for CASSPRPGQIFSGANVLTF. The chain employs TRBV9 and TRBJ2-6; 7 bases agree with TRBD1. The V gene end was trimmed by 4 bases and the J gene end by 1 base; junction bases not matched to a gene: 14. CDR3 length equals 19 residues. Germline CDR1 SGDLS, CDR2 YYNGEE.

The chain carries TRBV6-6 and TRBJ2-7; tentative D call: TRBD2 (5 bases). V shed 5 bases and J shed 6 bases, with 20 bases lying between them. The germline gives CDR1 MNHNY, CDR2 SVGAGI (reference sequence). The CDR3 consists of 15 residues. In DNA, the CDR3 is TGTGCCAGCAGTACTCCCGGGTCTCAAGAGGGCGAGCAGTACTTC. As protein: CASSTPGSQEGEQYF.

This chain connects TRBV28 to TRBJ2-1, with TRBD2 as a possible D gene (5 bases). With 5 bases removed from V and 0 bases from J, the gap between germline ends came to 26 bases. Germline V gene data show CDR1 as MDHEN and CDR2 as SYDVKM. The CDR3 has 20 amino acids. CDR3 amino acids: CASSHWAGVTKPGSYNEQFF. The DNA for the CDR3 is TGTGCCAGCAGTCATTGGGCGGGCGTGACCAAGCCAGGCTCCTACAATGAGCAGTTCTTC.

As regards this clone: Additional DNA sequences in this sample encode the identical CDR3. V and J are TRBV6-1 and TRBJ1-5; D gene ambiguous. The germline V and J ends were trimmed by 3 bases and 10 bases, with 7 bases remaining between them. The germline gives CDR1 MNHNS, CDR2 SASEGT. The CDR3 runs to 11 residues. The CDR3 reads CASSDRQPQHF. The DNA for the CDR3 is TGTGCCAGCAGTGATCGTCAACCCCAGCATTTT.

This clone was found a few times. CDR3 sequence: CASSPAGLGAFF. The CDR3 coding sequence is TGTGCCAGCAGCCCTGCGGGGCTAGGGGCTTTCTTT. The chain employs TRBV14 and TRBJ1-1; tentatively, D is TRBD1 (5 bases). Germline V gives CDR1 SGHDN, CDR2 FVKESK. The CDR3 extends over 12 amino acids. Between the trimmed V and J ends, which lost 4 bases and 11 bases, there was a span of 14 bases.

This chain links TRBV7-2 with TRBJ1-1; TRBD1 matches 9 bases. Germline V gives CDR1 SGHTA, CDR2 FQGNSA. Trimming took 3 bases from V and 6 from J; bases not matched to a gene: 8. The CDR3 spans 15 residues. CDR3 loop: CASSFVMGQGAEAFF. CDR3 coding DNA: TGTGCCAGCAGCTTCGTCATGGGACAGGGAGCTGAAGCTTTCTTT.

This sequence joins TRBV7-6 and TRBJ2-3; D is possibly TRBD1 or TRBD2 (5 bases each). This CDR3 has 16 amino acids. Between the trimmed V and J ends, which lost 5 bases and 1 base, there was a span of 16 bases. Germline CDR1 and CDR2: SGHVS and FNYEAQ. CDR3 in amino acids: CASSQGASIGTDTQYF. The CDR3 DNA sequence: TGTGCCAGCAGCCAGGGAGCTAGTATTGGCACAGATACGCAGTATTTT.

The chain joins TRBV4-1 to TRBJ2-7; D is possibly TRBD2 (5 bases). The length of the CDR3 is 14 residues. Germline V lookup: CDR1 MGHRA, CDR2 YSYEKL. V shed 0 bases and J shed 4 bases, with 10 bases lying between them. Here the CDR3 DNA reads TGCGCCAGCAGCCAAGATGACGAGGGATACGAGCAGTACTTC. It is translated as CASSQDDEGYEQYF.

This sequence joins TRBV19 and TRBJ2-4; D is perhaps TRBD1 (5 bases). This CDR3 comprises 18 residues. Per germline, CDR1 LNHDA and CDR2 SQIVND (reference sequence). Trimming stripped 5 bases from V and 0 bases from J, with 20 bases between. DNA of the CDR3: TGTGCCAGTAGTCTCCTAGTATCGACAGCTAAAGCCAAAAACATTCAGTACTTC. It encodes CASSLLVSTAKAKNIQYF.

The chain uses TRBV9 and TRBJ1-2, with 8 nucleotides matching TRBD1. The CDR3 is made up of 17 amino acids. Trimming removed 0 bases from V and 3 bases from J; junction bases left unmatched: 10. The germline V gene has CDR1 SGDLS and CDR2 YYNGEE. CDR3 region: CASSVGGTGPMDYGYTF. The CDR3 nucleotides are TGTGCCAGCAGCGTAGGCGGGACAGGACCTATGGACTATGGCTACACCTTC.

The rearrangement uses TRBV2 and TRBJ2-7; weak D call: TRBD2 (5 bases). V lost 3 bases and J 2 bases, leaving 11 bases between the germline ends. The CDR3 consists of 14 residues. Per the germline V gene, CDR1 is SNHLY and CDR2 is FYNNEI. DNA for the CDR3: TGTGCCAGCAGTGATTCGGGAACCGCCTACGAGCAGTACTTC. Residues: CASSDSGTAYEQYF. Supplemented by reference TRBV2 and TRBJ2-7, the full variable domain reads EPEVTQTPSHQVTQMGQEVILRCVPISNHLYFYWYRQILGQKVEFLVSFYNNEISEKSEIFDDQFSVERPDGSNFTLKIRSTKLEDSAMYFCASSDSGTAYEQYFGPGTRLTVT.

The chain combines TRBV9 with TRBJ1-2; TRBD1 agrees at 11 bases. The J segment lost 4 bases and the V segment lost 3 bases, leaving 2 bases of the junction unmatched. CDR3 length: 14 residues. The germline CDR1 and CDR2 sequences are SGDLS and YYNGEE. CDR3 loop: CASSGTGGGYGYTF. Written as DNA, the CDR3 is TGTGCCAGCAGCGGGACAGGGGGCGGCTATGGCTACACCTTC.

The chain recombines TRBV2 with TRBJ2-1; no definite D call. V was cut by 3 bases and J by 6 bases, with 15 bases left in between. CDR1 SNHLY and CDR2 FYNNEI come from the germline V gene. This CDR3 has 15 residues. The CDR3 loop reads CASSDWAASSNEQFF. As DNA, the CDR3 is TGTGCCAGCAGTGATTGGGCGGCCTCCAGCAATGAGCAGTTCTTC.

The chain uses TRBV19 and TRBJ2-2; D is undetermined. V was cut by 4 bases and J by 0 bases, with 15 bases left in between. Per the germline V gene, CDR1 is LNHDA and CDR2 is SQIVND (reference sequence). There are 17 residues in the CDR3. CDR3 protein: CASSNLYEAPNTGELFF. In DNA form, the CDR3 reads TGTGCCAGTAGTAATCTCTACGAGGCTCCGAACACCGGGGAGCTGTTTTTT.